Below, 16 T cell receptor beta chains from the same sample are listed, as sequenced in a study of cytomegalovirus exposure and HLA in healthy donors. Primers: 60 Vbeta forward and 13 Jbeta reverse. The table came from immunoSEQ multiplex PCR; TCRdb's copy has only in-frame clones and leaves some out. The sample contains just over 95,000 clones, about 70% of which appear only once. Sequenced material: PBMCs. The receptors originated from a human donor in good health.

The chain couples TRBV5-4 to TRBJ1-2; 7 bases match TRBD1. Trimming cost V 2 bases and J 5 bases; bases outside gene matches: 9. The CDR3 extends over 15 amino acids. CDR1 and CDR2 from the germline V gene are SGHNT and YYREEE (reference sequence). The CDR3: CASSFPTGTVYGYTF. In DNA form, the CDR3 reads TGTGCCAGCAGCTTCCCCACCGGGACAGTGTATGGCTACACCTTC. The whole variable domain, filled in from reference TRBV5-4 and TRBJ1-2, reads ETGVTQSPTHLIKTRGQQVTLRCSSQSGHNTVSWYQQALGQGPQFIFQYYREEENGRGNFPPRFSGLQFPNYSSELNVNALELDDSALYLCASSFPTGTVYGYTFGSGTRLTVV.

This chain uses TRBV7-8 with TRBJ2-5; D is unclear. The assigned J gene may be wrong: the sequence end matches TRBJ2-7 better. In germline, CDR1 is SGHVS, CDR2 FQNEAQ. The CDR3 consists of 12 residues. As DNA, the CDR3 is TGTGCCAGCAGGCACGGAGCCTACGAGCAGTACTTC. It translates to CASRHGAYEQYF.

This chain uses TRBV10-3 with TRBJ1-1; D not resolved. The CDR3 length is 16 residues. CDR1 and CDR2 from the germline V gene are ENHRY and SYGVKD. V dropped 10 bases and J dropped 4 bases, with 25 bases sitting between them. The CDR3 coding sequence is TGTGCCACCCTGCCTAACCCGGATGGGCTTGTCACTGAAGCTTTCTTT. Its translation is CATLPNPDGLVTEAFF.

This clone came up once. The CDR3 bases are TGTGCCTGGAAAGACGGGACAGGGACCGGCGGGGAGCTGTTTTTT. Protein product: CAWKDGTGTGGELFF. The chain uses TRBV30 and TRBJ2-2; 9 nucleotides agree with TRBD1. Germline V lookup: CDR1 GTSNPN, CDR2 SVGIG (reference sequence). The CDR3 has 15 amino acids. V was clipped by 4 bases and J by 7 bases; unmatched bases: 10.

The V call is TRBV5-4, the J call TRBJ1-1, with 7 bases that match TRBD1. Trimming cost V 4 bases and J 6 bases; bases outside gene matches: 9. The CDR3 spans 14 residues. CDR1 and CDR2 from the germline V gene are SGHNT and YYREEE (reference sequence). CDR3 protein: CASSPRQGLAEAFF. DNA for the CDR3: TGTGCCAGCAGCCCGCGACAGGGTTTGGCTGAAGCTTTCTTT.

The V call is TRBV5-4, the J call TRBJ2-7; tentative D call: TRBD1 (6 bases). This CDR3 region has 15 residues. Germline V gives CDR1 SGHNT, CDR2 YYREEE (reference sequence). With 5 bases removed from V and 1 base from J, the gap between germline ends came to 16 bases. DNA for the CDR3: TGTGCCAGCAGTAACCCGGGACAACGGTCCTACGAGCAGTACTTC. This encodes CASSNPGQRSYEQYF.

The chain uses TRBV5-1 and TRBJ1-2; a weak D match, TRBD1 (6 bases). The CDR3 consists of 12 residues. The germline gives CDR1 SGHRS, CDR2 YFSETQ. V shed 4 bases and J shed 7 bases, with 11 bases lying between them. The CDR3 here is CASSREGVGYTF. CDR3 coding DNA: TGCGCCAGCAGCAGGGAGGGGGTTGGCTACACCTTC.

Of note for this clone: This same CDR3 is encoded by further DNA sequences in the sample. CDR3 loop: CASSIKAGGTYEQYF. The CDR3 DNA sequence: TGTGCCAGTAGTATAAAGGCAGGGGGTACCTACGAGCAGTACTTC. This chain uses TRBV19 with TRBJ2-7; TRBD1 agrees at 7 bases. In germline, CDR1 is LNHDA, CDR2 SQIVND (reference sequence). CDR3 length equals 15 residues. With V trimmed by 2 bases and J by 2 bases, 6 bases remained unmatched.

The rearrangement uses TRBV6-1 and TRBJ1-3; D ambiguous. The CDR3 totals 12 residues. Looked up from germline, CDR1 is MNHNS and CDR2 is SASEGT. Deletions cut 2 bases from V and 7 bases from J, with 6 bases between. The CDR3, as DNA: TGTGCCAGCAGTGAATCGGGGAACACCATATATTTT. Translating it yields CASSESGNTIYF.

Note on this clone: The junction differs from germline at one of its ends, possibly a read error. This sequence joins TRBV6-5 and TRBJ1-2; unclear D gene. Germline CDR1 MNHEY, CDR2 SVGAGI. This CDR3 spans 14 amino acids. The CDR3 reads CASSSSGSNYGYPF. The CDR3 DNA sequence: TGTGCCAGCAGTTCCTCCGGGTCTAACTATGGCTACCCCTTC.

This clone has only one observation. The rearrangement joins TRBV27 to TRBJ1-4; no firm D call. Germline V gives CDR1 MNHEY, CDR2 SMNVEV (reference sequence). V lost 6 bases and J 3 bases, leaving 14 bases between the germline ends. The CDR3 is 15 residues long. CDR3 nucleotide sequence: TGTGCCAGCAGACGACGGGGAAATTCTAATGAAAAACTGTTTTTT. Protein sequence: CASRRRGNSNEKLFF.

As for this clone: The same CDR3 can be traced to other DNA sequences in this sample. The J gene is TRBJ1-1, the V gene TRBV6-5; 9 bases line up with TRBD1. The J segment lost 4 bases and the V segment lost 4 bases, leaving 7 bases of the junction unmatched. This CDR3 region has 15 residues. Germline CDR1 and CDR2: MNHEY and SVGAGI. The CDR3 coding sequence is TGTGCCAGCAGTTCCGCTACAGGGGGCGGCACTGAAGCTTTCTTT. Translation: CASSSATGGGTEAFF.

V is TRBV5-5 and J is TRBJ1-5; D is possibly TRBD1 (5 bases). The CDR3 runs to 15 residues. The germline V and J ends were trimmed by 0 bases and 12 bases, with 19 bases remaining between them. Germline assignment: CDR1 SGHKS and CDR2 YYEKEE (reference sequence). The CDR3 DNA reads TGTGCCAGCAGCTTGGCCGGAGGAGGGACCAGCCTCCAGCATTTT. Its translation: CASSLAGGGTSLQHF.

The V call is TRBV19, the J call TRBJ2-7, with a possible D match to TRBD2 (5 bases). Trimming pared 4 bases from V and 4 bases from J, leaving 17 bases between. The length of the CDR3 is 15 residues. Germline CDR1 reads LNHDA; CDR2 reads SQIVND (reference sequence). In DNA, the CDR3 is TGTGCCAGTAGTACACAGCGACCGGGATTTTACGAGCAGTACTTC. Translated, it gives CASSTQRPGFYEQYF.

The V and J genes are TRBV5-1 and TRBJ1-2, with a tentative D call TRBD1 (6 bases). The CDR3 runs to 16 residues. Germline CDR1 reads SGHRS; CDR2 reads YFSETQ. V lost 4 bases and J lost 0, with 16 bases in between. The CDR3 region has the DNA TGCGCCAGCAGCCCACTTAGGGGACATTCTAACTATGGCTACACCTTC. Its translation: CASSPLRGHSNYGYTF.

The chain uses TRBV9 and TRBJ2-5, with TRBD2 identical over 11 bases. With the DNA end fitting TRBJ2-7 better, the J assignment may be wrong. The CDR3 covers 16 residues. Germline V gives CDR1 SGDLS, CDR2 YYNGEE. The DNA of the CDR3 is TGTGCCAGCAGCGTAGATACTAGCGGGAGAATCCACGAGCAGTACTTC. Its protein product is CASSVDTSGRIHEQYF.